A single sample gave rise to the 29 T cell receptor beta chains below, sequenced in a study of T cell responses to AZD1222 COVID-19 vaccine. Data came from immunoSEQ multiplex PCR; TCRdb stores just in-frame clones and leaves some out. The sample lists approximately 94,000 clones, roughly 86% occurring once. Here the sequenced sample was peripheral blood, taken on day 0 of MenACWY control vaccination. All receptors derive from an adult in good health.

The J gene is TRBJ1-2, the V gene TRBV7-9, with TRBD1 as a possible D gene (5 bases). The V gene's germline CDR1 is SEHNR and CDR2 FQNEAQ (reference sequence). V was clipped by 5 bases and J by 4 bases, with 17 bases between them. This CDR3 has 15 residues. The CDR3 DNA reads TGTGCCAGCAGCGCCTTGGGCAGGGAACTCTATGGCTACACCTTC. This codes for CASSALGRELYGYTF. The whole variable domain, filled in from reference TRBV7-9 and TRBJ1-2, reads DTGVSQNPRHKITKRGQNVTFRCDPISEHNRLYWYRQTLGQGPEFLTYFQNEAQLEKSRLLSDRFSAERPKGSFSTLEIQRTEQGDSAMYLCASSALGRELYGYTFGSGTRLTVV.

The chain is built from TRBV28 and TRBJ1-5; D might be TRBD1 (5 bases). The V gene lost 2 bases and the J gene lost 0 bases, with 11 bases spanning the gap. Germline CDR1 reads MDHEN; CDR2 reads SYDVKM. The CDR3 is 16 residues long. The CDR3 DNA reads TGTGCCAGCAGTTTAGGGGAGGGGACTAGCAATCAGCCCCAGCATTTT. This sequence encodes CASSLGEGTSNQPQHF.

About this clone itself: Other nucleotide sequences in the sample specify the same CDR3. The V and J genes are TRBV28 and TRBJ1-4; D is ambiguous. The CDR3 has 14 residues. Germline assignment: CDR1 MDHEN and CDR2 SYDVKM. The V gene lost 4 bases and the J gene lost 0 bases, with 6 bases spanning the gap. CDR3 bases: TGTGCCAGCAGTTCAGAACCAACTAATGAAAAACTGTTTTTT. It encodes CASSSEPTNEKLFF.

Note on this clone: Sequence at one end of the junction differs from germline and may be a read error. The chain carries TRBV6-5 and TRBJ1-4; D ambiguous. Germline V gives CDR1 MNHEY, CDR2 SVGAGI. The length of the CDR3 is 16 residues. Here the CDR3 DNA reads TGTGCAAGCAGTTACTCGGTTGCCTTAGTTAATGAAAAACTGTTTTTT. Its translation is CASSYSVALVNEKLFF.

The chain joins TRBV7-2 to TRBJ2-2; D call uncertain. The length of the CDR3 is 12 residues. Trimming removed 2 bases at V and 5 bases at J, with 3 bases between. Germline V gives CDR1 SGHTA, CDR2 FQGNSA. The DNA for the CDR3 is TGTGCCAGCAGCTTATTAACCGGGGAGCTGTTTTTT. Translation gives CASSLLTGELFF.

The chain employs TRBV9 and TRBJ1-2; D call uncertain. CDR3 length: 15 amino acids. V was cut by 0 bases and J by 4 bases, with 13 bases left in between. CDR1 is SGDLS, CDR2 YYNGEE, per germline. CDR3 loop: CASSVAGRTFYGYTF. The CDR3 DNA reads TGTGCCAGCAGCGTAGCGGGCAGGACCTTCTATGGCTACACCTTC. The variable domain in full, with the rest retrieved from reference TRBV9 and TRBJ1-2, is DSGVTQTPKHLITATGQRVTLRCSPRSGDLSVYWYQQSLDQGLQFLIQYYNGEERAKGNILERFSAQQFPDLHSELNLSSLELGDSALYFCASSVAGRTFYGYTFGSGTRLTVV.

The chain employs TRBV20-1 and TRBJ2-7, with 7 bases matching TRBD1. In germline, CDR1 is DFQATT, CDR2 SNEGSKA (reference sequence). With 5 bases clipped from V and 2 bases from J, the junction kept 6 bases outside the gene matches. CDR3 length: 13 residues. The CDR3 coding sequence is TGCAGTGCTTGTGACAGGGAGACCTACGAGCAGTACTTC. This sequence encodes CSACDRETYEQYF.

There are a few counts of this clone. The CDR3 DNA is TGTGCCAGCAGTTTATCCAGGGGGGGTGGCTACACCTTC. Amino acid sequence: CASSLSRGGGYTF. This chain connects TRBV27 to TRBJ1-2; 7 bases line up with TRBD1. Germline CDR1 is MNHEY and CDR2 is SMNVEV (reference sequence). V dropped 0 bases and J dropped 7; count of bases not matched to a gene: 2. The CDR3 runs 13 residues.

The CDR3 loop is CASSLVSGGVGEQFF. CDR3 nucleotides: TGTGCCAGCAGCTTAGTTAGCGGGGGGGTCGGTGAGCAGTTCTTC. The chain carries TRBV7-9 and TRBJ2-1, with TRBD2 matching over 11 bases. V gave up 1 base and J gave up 9 bases; unmatched junction bases: 5. The CDR3 has 15 amino acids. Germline V gives CDR1 SEHNR, CDR2 FQNEAQ (reference sequence).

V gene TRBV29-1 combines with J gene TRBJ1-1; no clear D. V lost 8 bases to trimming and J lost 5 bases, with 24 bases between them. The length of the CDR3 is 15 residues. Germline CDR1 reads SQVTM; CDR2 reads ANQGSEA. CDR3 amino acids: CSLGIISGVKTEAFF. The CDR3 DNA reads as TGCAGCTTGGGGATAATCTCAGGAGTCAAAACTGAAGCTTTCTTT.

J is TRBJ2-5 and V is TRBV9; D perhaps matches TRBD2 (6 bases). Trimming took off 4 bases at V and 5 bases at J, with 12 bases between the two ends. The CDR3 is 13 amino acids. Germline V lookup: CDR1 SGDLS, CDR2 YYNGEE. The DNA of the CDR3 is TGTGCCAGCAGCCCGGGAGCCCGGGAGACCCAGTACTTC. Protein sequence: CASSPGARETQYF.

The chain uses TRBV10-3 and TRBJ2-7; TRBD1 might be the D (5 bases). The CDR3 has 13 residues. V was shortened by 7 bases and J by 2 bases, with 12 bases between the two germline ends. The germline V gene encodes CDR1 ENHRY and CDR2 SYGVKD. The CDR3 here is CAIKQGQTYEQYF. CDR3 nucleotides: TGTGCCATCAAGCAGGGCCAAACCTACGAGCAGTACTTC.

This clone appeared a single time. The CDR3 DNA reads as TGTGCCAGTAGTGCCTGGACTGGGAGGGGCTATGGCTACACCTTC. Its protein is CASSAWTGRGYGYTF. The chain carries TRBV19 and TRBJ1-2, with a weak D call TRBD1 (5 bases). V gave up 5 bases and J gave up 4 bases, with 17 bases separating them. The germline CDR1 and CDR2 sequences are LNHDA and SQIVND (reference sequence). The CDR3 length is 15 residues.

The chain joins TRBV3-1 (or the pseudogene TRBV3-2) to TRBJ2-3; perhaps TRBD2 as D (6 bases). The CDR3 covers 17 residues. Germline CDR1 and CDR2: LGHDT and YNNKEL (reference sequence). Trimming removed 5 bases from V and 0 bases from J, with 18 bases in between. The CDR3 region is CASSDGRLAPSTDTQYF. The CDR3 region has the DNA TGTGCCAGCAGCGACGGGCGCCTAGCGCCTAGCACAGATACGCAGTATTTT.

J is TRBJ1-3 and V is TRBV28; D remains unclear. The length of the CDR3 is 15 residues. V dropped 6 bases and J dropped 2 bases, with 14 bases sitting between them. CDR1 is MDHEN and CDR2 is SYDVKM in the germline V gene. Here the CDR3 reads CASSLNGEAGNTIYF. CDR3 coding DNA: TGTGCCAGCAGCTTAAACGGGGAGGCTGGAAACACCATATATTTT. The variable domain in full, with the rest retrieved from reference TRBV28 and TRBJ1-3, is DVKVTQSSRYLVKRTGEKVFLECVQDMDHENMFWYRQDPGLGLRLIYFSYDVKMKEKGDIPEGYSVSREKKERFSLILESASTNQTSMYLCASSLNGEAGNTIYFGEGSWLTVV.

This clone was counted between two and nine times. CDR3 DNA: TGTGCCAGCAGCCCAGTTGGAGCGGCCCCCGGGGAGACCCAGTACTTC. This gives the protein CASSPVGAAPGETQYF. The rearrangement links TRBV5-6 to TRBJ2-5, with D possibly TRBD2 on 5 matching bases. CDR1 SGHDT and CDR2 YYEEEE come from the germline V gene. Between the trimmed V and J ends, which lost 4 bases and 5 bases, there was a span of 21 bases. The CDR3 runs to 16 residues.

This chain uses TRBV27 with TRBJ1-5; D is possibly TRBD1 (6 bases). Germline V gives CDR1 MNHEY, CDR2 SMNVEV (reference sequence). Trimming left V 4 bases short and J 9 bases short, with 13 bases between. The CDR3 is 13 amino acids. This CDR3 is CASSSQGMRPQHF. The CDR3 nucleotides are TGTGCCAGCAGTTCACAGGGTATGCGGCCCCAGCATTTT.

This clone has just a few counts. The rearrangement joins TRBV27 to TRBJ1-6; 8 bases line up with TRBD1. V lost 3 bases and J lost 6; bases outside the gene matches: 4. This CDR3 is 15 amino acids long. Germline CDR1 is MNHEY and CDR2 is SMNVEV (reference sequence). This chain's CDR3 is CASSFGGQANSPLHF. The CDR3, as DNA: TGTGCCAGCAGTTTTGGGGGACAGGCTAATTCACCCCTCCACTTT.

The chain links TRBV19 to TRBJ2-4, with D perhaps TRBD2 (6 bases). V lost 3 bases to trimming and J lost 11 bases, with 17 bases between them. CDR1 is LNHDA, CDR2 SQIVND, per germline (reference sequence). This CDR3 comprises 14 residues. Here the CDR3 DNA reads TGTGCCAGTAGTATCGGAGGGGCAGGTTTATTTCAGTACTTC. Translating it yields CASSIGGAGLFQYF.

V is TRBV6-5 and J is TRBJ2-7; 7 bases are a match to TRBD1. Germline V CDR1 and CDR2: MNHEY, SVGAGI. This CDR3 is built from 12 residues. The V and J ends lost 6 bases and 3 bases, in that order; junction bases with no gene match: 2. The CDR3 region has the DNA TGTGCCAGCAGACCAGGGGGCTACGAGCAGTACTTC. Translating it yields CASRPGGYEQYF.

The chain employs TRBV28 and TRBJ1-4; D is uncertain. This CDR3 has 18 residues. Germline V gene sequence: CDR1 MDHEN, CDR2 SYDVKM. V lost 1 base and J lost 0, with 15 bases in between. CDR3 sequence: CASSLFGWIPSTNEKLFF. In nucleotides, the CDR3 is TGTGCCAGCAGTTTATTCGGGTGGATTCCATCAACTAATGAAAAACTGTTTTTT.

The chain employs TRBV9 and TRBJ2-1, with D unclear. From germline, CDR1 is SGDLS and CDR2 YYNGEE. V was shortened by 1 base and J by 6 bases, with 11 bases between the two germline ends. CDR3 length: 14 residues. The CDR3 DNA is TGTGCCAGCAGCGTAAATGGGGTCGGCAATGAGCAGTTCTTC. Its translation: CASSVNGVGNEQFF.

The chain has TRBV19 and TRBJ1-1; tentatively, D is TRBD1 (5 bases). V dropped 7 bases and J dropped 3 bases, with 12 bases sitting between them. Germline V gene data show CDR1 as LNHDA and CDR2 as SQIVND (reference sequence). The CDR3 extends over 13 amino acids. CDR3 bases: TGTGCCAGTAACTCCAGGGAGGACACTGAAGCTTTCTTT. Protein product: CASNSREDTEAFF.

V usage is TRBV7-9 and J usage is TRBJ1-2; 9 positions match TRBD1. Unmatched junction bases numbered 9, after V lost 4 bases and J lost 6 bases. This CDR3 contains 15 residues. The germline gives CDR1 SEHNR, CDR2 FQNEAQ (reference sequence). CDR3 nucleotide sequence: TGTGCCAGCAGCTCGGGCAGGGACAGGGAGAATGGCTACACCTTC. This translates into CASSSGRDRENGYTF.

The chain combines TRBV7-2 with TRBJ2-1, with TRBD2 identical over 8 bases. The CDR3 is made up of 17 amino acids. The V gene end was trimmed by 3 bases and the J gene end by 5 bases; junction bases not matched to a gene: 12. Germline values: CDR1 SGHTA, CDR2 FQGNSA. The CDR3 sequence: CASSLGGGRIFNNEQFF. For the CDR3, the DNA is TGTGCCAGCAGCTTGGGCGGGGGGAGGATCTTCAACAATGAGCAGTTCTTC.

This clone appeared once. The CDR3: CASSQDLAAANYGYTF. The CDR3 DNA is TGTGCCAGCAGCCAAGATCTTGCGGCAGCCAACTATGGCTACACCTTC. J is TRBJ1-2 and V is TRBV3-1 (or the pseudogene TRBV3-2); D ambiguous. CDR3 length equals 16 residues. V shed 0 bases and J shed 2 bases, with 13 bases lying between them. From germline, CDR1 is LGHDT and CDR2 YNNKEL (reference sequence).

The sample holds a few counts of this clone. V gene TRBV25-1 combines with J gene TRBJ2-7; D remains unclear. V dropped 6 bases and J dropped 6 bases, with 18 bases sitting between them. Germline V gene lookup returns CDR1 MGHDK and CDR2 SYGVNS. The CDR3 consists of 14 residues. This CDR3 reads CASSPATRQREQYF. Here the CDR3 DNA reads TGTGCCAGCAGCCCCGCGACCCGGCAGCGCGAGCAGTACTTC.

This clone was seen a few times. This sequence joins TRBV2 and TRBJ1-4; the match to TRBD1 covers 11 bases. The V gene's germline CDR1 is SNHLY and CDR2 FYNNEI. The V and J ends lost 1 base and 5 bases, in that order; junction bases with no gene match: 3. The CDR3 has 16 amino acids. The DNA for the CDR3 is TGTGCCAGCAGTGAAGTGGGGACAGGGGGGAATGAAAAACTGTTTTTT. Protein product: CASSEVGTGGNEKLFF.

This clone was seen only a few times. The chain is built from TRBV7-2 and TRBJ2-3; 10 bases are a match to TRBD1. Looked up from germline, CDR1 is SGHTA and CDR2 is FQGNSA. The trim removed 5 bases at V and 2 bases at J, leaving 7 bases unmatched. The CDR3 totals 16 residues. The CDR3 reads CASSPQGTGVTDTQYF. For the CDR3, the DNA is TGTGCCAGCAGCCCCCAGGGGACAGGGGTCACAGATACGCAGTATTTT.